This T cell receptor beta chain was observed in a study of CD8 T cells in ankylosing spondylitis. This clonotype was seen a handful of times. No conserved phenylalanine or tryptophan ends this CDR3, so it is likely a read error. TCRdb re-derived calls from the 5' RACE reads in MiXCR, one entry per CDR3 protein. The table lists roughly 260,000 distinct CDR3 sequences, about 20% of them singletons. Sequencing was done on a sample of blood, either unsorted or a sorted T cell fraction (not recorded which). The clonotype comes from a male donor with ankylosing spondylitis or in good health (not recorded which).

The CDR3 sequence is CASSQGTATDTQYI. CDR3 in DNA: TGTGCCAGCAGCCAAGGGACAGCCACAGATACGCAGTATATT. This chain connects TRBV3-1 to TRBJ2-3; tentatively, D is TRBD1 (6 bases). V dropped 1 base and J dropped 2 bases, with 7 bases sitting between them. The CDR3 covers 14 residues. Germline CDR1 is LGHDT and CDR2 is YNNKEL (reference sequence).